This T cell receptor (beta chain) was sequenced for a study of a mutant IDH1 vaccine in newly diagnosed glioma. Study summary: Treated individuals were 62.5% male and approximately 38% female, averaging roughly 38 years of age.

Stated time point: baseline, week 1 (first vaccination visit). Treatment: pre-vaccination baseline after standard-of-care therapy. The V gene lost 0 bases and the J gene lost 5 bases, with 14 bases spanning the gap. The V gene's germline CDR1 is SGHRS and CDR2 YFSETQ. CDR3 length: 16 amino acids. The table came from immunoSEQ multiplex PCR; TCRdb's copy has only in-frame clones and leaves some out. The table has tens of thousands of clones, approximately 85% seen once. The chain combines TRBV5-1 with TRBJ2-2, with D tentatively TRBD1 (6 bases). The TCR sequence derives from a man aged 45-65 years with glioma. The source was PBMCs, collected from a glioma patient treated with radiotherapy, temozolomide or both. CDR3 in amino acids: CASSLASLRGTGELFF. CDR3 bases: TGCGCCAGCAGCTTGGCCAGTTTGAGGGGGACCGGGGAGCTGTTTTTT.